This T cell receptor (beta chain) was captured by sequencing in a study of control samples from healthy donors and cancer patients (dated by TCRdb to 2018 to 2021). As concerns this clone: The clone's antigen remains unknown. Base qualities are not recorded, but no much larger clone differs from it by a single base.

The library was obtained by the immunoSEQ multiplex PCR assay. Entries here come from immuneACCESS through TCRdb and include only in-frame sequences with V and J called. Some clones fail to appear in such tables; in the studies checked, an unresolved V gene covers under half of the shortfall, and the cause of the remainder is unknown. This sample is represented by roughly 190,000 clones; 91% of them were singletons. The leading ten clones occupy 1.8% of the sample. Sequencing was done on a sample of blood. The sequence was collected from a man aged 25 to 40 in good health.

The CDR3 protein is CASSVMRNTEAFF. The DNA sequence is as follows: TGTGCCAGTAGTGTAATGAGGAACACTGAAGCTTTCTTT. The chain is encoded by TRBV19 joined to TRBJ1-1, with no reliable assignment of the D segment. The CDR3, cysteine through phenylalanine, is 13 amino acids long. The sequence is cut down to CDR3 DNA, 39 bases in frame from base 1. V loses 5 bases of germline sequence and J loses 1 base, and the interval between the two ends is 8 bases. CDR1 and CDR2 were assigned from the germline V gene (reference sequence) as LNHDA and SQIVND.